One and the same sample provided the 30 T cell receptor beta chains below, sequenced in a study of cytomegalovirus exposure and HLA in healthy donors. PCR was performed using 60 Vbeta and 13 Jbeta primers. TCRdb's copy holds only in-frame clones and misses some; the assay was immunoSEQ multiplex PCR. The table shows about 43,000 clones, with around 56% occurring only once. Input material: PBMCs. The receptors stem from a man between 60 and 75 years old in good health and CMV-seronegative.

This chain links TRBV25-1 with TRBJ2-7, with 12 positions matching TRBD1. This CDR3 has 15 residues. V was pared by 6 bases and J by 0 bases, with 3 bases of the junction left unmatched. Looked up from germline, CDR1 is MGHDK and CDR2 is SYGVNS. The CDR3, as DNA: TGTGCCAGCAGGGGACAGGGGGCCCTCTCCTACGAGCAGTACTTC. Translated, it gives CASRGQGALSYEQYF.

This clone has more than one count but fewer than ten. This chain links TRBV5-1 with TRBJ2-3; TRBD2 might be the D (6 bases). The CDR3 extends over 15 amino acids. CDR1 SGHRS and CDR2 YFSETQ come from the germline V gene. With 5 bases removed from V and 7 bases from J, the gap between germline ends came to 20 bases. As DNA, the CDR3 is TGCGCCAGCAGGCTGGCAGTCGGGGGTTTGAATACGCAGTATTTT. It encodes CASRLAVGGLNTQYF.

The J gene is TRBJ2-5, the V gene TRBV5-4, with TRBD1 as a possible D gene (5 bases). The J call may be in error: the DNA end matches TRBJ2-7 better. The CDR3 length is 15 residues. Germline V lookup: CDR1 SGHNT, CDR2 YYREEE (reference sequence). This CDR3 is CASSLGTLTSYEQYF. Written as DNA, the CDR3 is TGTGCCAGCAGCTTGGGGACACTAACCTCCTACGAGCAGTACTTC.

The chain couples TRBV5-1 to TRBJ1-1, with TRBD1 matching 9 bases. After removal of 0 bases from V and 5 bases from J, the junction contained 2 bases not matched to a gene. CDR3 size: 14 residues. Germline CDR1 reads SGHRS; CDR2 reads YFSETQ. The CDR3 nucleotides are TGCGCCAGCAGCTTGGAGGGACAGGGAACTGAAGCTTTCTTT. This translates into CASSLEGQGTEAFF. Complete variable domain (other parts from reference TRBV5-1 and TRBJ1-1): KAGVTQTPRYLIKTRGQQVTLSCSPISGHRSVSWYQQTPGQGLQFLFEYFSETQRNKGNFPGRFSGRQFSNSRSEMNVSTLELGDSALYLCASSLEGQGTEAFFGQGTRLTVV.

This clone has just a few counts. The rearrangement joins TRBV29-1 to TRBJ2-2; TRBD2 agrees at 7 bases. This CDR3 is 11 amino acids long. Unmatched junction bases numbered 0, after V lost 6 bases and J lost 5 bases. CDR1 is SQVTM and CDR2 is ANQGSEA in the germline V gene. The DNA for the CDR3 is TGCAGCGTCGGGGGGACCGGGGAGCTGTTTTTT. Encoded protein: CSVGGTGELFF.

The J gene is TRBJ2-5, the V gene TRBV7-7, with a tentative D call TRBD1 (5 bases). Trimming pared 0 bases from V and 5 bases from J, leaving 7 bases between. Germline V gives CDR1 SSHAT, CDR2 FNYEAQ (reference sequence). This CDR3 comprises 13 residues. This CDR3 reads CASSLAGAETQYF. CDR3 bases: TGTGCCAGCAGCTTAGCAGGGGCTGAGACCCAGTACTTC.

V and J are TRBV30 and TRBJ2-7; 9 positions agree with TRBD1. This CDR3 has 12 residues. In germline, CDR1 is GTSNPN, CDR2 SVGIG (reference sequence). With V trimmed by 4 bases and J by 6 bases, 4 bases remained unmatched. Here the CDR3 reads CAWNPGQGEQYF. The CDR3 DNA reads as TGTGCCTGGAATCCGGGACAGGGCGAGCAGTACTTC.

The chain has TRBV29-1 and TRBJ2-7; 7 bases agree with TRBD2. The germline CDR1 and CDR2 sequences are SQVTM and ANQGSEA. Losses at the gene ends were 2 bases for V and 5 bases for J; bases not matched to a gene: 9. The CDR3 loop spans 14 amino acids. In nucleotides, the CDR3 is TGCAGCGTTGAATTCGGGGGGTATAGGGACGAGCAGTACTTC. This sequence encodes CSVEFGGYRDEQYF.

This clone was seen a handful of times. The CDR3 is CASSQGLAGQFF. CDR3 coding DNA: TGTGCCAGCAGCCAGGGACTAGCGGGACAGTTCTTC. V is TRBV14 and J is TRBJ2-1; 13 bases map to TRBD2. CDR3 length: 12 residues. The V gene's germline CDR1 is SGHDN and CDR2 FVKESK. The junction had 0 bases not matched to a gene; V was cut back by 3 bases and J by 13 bases.

The chain uses TRBV4-1 and TRBJ2-3; 7 bases line up with TRBD2. V trimming: 6 bases; J trimming: 5 bases; junction bases outside the gene matches: 11. Germline-derived CDR1 and CDR2 are MGHRA and YSYEKL. The CDR3 extends over 15 amino acids. CDR3 amino acids: CASRSASGIGDTQYF. In DNA, the CDR3 is TGCGCCAGCAGGTCAGCGAGCGGGATCGGAGATACGCAGTATTTT.

The chain combines TRBV5-6 with TRBJ1-2; 7 bases match TRBD1. Losses at the gene ends were 2 bases for V and 8 bases for J; bases not matched to a gene: 6. CDR3 length: 13 amino acids. From germline, CDR1 is SGHDT and CDR2 YYEEEE. CDR3 in DNA: TGTGCCAGCAGCTTCCCGACAGGGCGAGGCTACACCTTC. Translation: CASSFPTGRGYTF.

This clone was seen only a few times. V usage is TRBV27 and J usage is TRBJ2-3; D perhaps matches TRBD1 (7 bases). The CDR3 is 13 amino acids. CDR1 and CDR2 from the germline V gene are MNHEY and SMNVEV (reference sequence). CDR3 coding DNA: TGTCCCGAAGGGCGGGACAGAGGGGATACGCAGTATTTT. Protein product: CPEGRDRGDTQYF.

This clone was picked up a small number of times. The chain joins TRBV7-9 to TRBJ1-5; 11 bases line up with TRBD1. There are 14 residues in the CDR3. Trimming removed 4 bases from V and 6 bases from J; junction bases left unmatched: 2. Per germline, CDR1 SEHNR and CDR2 FQNEAQ (reference sequence). The CDR3 bases are TGTGCCAGCAGCTGGACAGGGGGCGGTCAGCCCCAGCATTTT. Its protein product is CASSWTGGGQPQHF.

The chain is built from TRBV14 and TRBJ2-5; unclear D gene. V was trimmed by 4 bases and J by 10 bases, leaving 10 bases between them. Germline-derived CDR1 and CDR2 are SGHDN and FVKESK. This CDR3 is 11 amino acids long. CDR3 DNA: TGTGCCAGCAGCCCAGGATCAGACCAGTACTTC. Translated, it gives CASSPGSDQYF.

The chain joins TRBV7-2 to TRBJ1-5; D not certain. This CDR3 region has 14 residues. Trimming took off 5 bases at V and 7 bases at J, with 15 bases between the two ends. Germline V lookup: CDR1 SGHTA, CDR2 FQGNSA. The CDR3 DNA follows: TGTGCCAGCAGCCTTTCCGGGTTGAACCAGCCCCAGCATTTT. Residues: CASSLSGLNQPQHF.

The V and J genes are TRBV11-2 and TRBJ1-4, with TRBD1 matching 10 bases. This CDR3 region has 19 residues. J lost 0 bases, V lost 7 bases, and 14 bases had no gene match. CDR1 is SGHAT, CDR2 FQNNGV, per germline. Written as DNA, the CDR3 is TGTGCCAGCAAACCAGCGATGGGACAGGGGCCTGCAACTAATGAAAAACTGTTTTTT. Protein product: CASKPAMGQGPATNEKLFF.

V gene TRBV6-6 combines with J gene TRBJ2-7, with a weak D call TRBD1 (6 bases). This CDR3 region has 12 residues. The germline V gene has CDR1 MNHNY and CDR2 SVGAGI (reference sequence). Deletions cut 6 bases from V and 5 bases from J, with 11 bases between. CDR3 sequence (DNA): TGTGCCAGCAGACCTCAGGGGAACGAGCAGTACTTC. Translating it yields CASRPQGNEQYF.

The chain carries TRBV6-5 and TRBJ1-1, with D possibly matching TRBD1 (5 bases). Germline CDR1 and CDR2: MNHEY and SVGAGI. V was pared by 5 bases and J by 5 bases, with 12 bases between. The CDR3 spans 13 residues. Here the CDR3 DNA reads TGTGCCAGCAGTCCCGGGGGGTGGACTGAAGCTTTCTTT. Its protein product is CASSPGGWTEAFF.

This clone was recorded at least ten times. The chain combines TRBV7-3 with TRBJ2-2; D is unresolved. This CDR3 has 13 amino acids. In germline, CDR1 is SGHTA, CDR2 FQGTGA. The V end lost 5 bases, the J end lost 4 bases, and 8 bases lay between the germline ends. CDR3 sequence reads: CASSHSSTGELFF. DNA of the CDR3: TGTGCCAGCAGCCACTCGAGCACCGGGGAGCTGTTTTTT.

The rearrangement uses TRBV5-1 and TRBJ2-7; 8 positions match TRBD2. This CDR3 spans 14 amino acids. CDR1 and CDR2 (germline): SGHRS, YFSETQ. After removal of 4 bases from V and 7 bases from J, the junction contained 10 bases not matched to a gene. CDR3 DNA: TGCGCCAGCAGCGCCGTAGCGGGACGGGATGAGCAGTACTTC. It specifies CASSAVAGRDEQYF.

The J gene is TRBJ1-5, the V gene TRBV5-6, with a possible D match to TRBD1 (6 bases). Trimming left V 3 bases short and J 1 base short, with 14 bases between. Germline assignment: CDR1 SGHDT and CDR2 YYEEEE. The CDR3 contains 16 residues. CDR3 amino acids: CASSYSTDRSNQPQHF. As DNA, the CDR3 is TGTGCCAGCAGCTACAGTACAGACAGGAGCAATCAGCCCCAGCATTTT.

This chain joins TRBV27 and TRBJ2-7; D is unclear. Trimming took off 4 bases at V and 0 bases at J, with 7 bases between the two ends. Germline V gene sequence: CDR1 MNHEY, CDR2 SMNVEV (reference sequence). This CDR3 has 13 residues. CDR3 residues: CASSSLSSYEQYF. Here the CDR3 DNA reads TGTGCCAGCAGTTCTCTATCCTCCTACGAGCAGTACTTC.

The chain employs TRBV6-1 and TRBJ1-2; 8 bases fit TRBD1. The CDR3 runs 13 residues. Germline V gene sequence: CDR1 MNHNS, CDR2 SASEGT. V shed 6 bases, J shed 5 bases, and the junction held 5 bases outside the gene matches. The CDR3 DNA follows: TGTGCCAGCAGGGGAGGACAGGGTTATGGCTACACCTTC. This sequence encodes CASRGGQGYGYTF.

This chain links TRBV6-5 with TRBJ2-7; D is ambiguous. The germline V gene encodes CDR1 MNHEY and CDR2 SVGAGI. CDR3 size: 13 residues. Trimming cost V 7 bases and J 2 bases, with 12 bases left between them. CDR3 sequence reads: CASTPGPAYEQYF. DNA for the CDR3: TGTGCCAGCACCCCCGGTCCGGCCTACGAGCAGTACTTC.

A single count supports this clone. The chain combines TRBV18 with TRBJ2-7; TRBD2 agrees at 12 bases. Germline V gene data show CDR1 as KGHSH and CDR2 as LQKENI. This CDR3 comprises 15 residues. V lost 2 bases to trimming and J lost 4 bases; unmatched junction nucleotides: 3. CDR3 nucleotides: TGTGCCAGCTCACCAGGACTAGCGGGACGTTACGAGCAGTACTTC. Encoded protein: CASSPGLAGRYEQYF. Complete variable domain (other parts from reference TRBV18 and TRBJ2-7): NAGVMQNPRHLVRRRGQEARLRCSPMKGHSHVYWYRQLPEEGLKFMVYLQKENIIDESGMPKERFSAEFPKEGPSILRIQQVVRGDSAAYFCASSPGLAGRYEQYFGPGTRLTVT.

J is TRBJ2-7 and V is TRBV5-1, with no clear D. Germline assignment: CDR1 SGHRS and CDR2 YFSETQ. The CDR3 covers 13 residues. V lost 0 bases to trimming and J lost 0 bases, with 4 bases between them. The CDR3 DNA reads as TGCGCCAGCAGCTTGGCCAGCTCCTACGAGCAGTACTTC. Its protein product is CASSLASSYEQYF.

The gene calls are TRBV9 and TRBJ2-2; 8 bases align to TRBD1. Germline V gene data show CDR1 as SGDLS and CDR2 as YYNGEE. The junction had 1 base not matched to a gene; V was cut back by 5 bases and J by 1 base. The CDR3 is made up of 14 amino acids. Here the CDR3 DNA reads TGTGCCAGCAGTGGGACAGGGAACACCGGGGAGCTGTTTTTT. This codes for CASSGTGNTGELFF.

This chain links TRBV7-3 with TRBJ2-3, with D perhaps TRBD2 (7 bases). CDR1 is SGHTA and CDR2 is FQGTGA in the germline V gene. This CDR3 has 13 residues. Between the trimmed V and J ends, which lost 7 bases and 5 bases, there was a span of 13 bases. CDR3 sequence: CASNGGQEDTQYF. The CDR3 nucleotides read TGTGCCAGCAACGGGGGGCAGGAAGATACGCAGTATTTT.

The chain recombines TRBV4-2 with TRBJ2-2, with D perhaps TRBD1 (5 bases). Germline CDR1 reads LGHNA; CDR2 reads YNFKEQ. The CDR3 length is 14 residues. The V and J ends lost 6 bases and 7 bases respectively, with 15 bases between them. The CDR3 bases are TGTGCCAGCAGGCTGGGCAGGGCCAACGGGGAGCTGTTTTTT. Its protein is CASRLGRANGELFF.

The sample holds a few counts of this clone. The rearrangement joins TRBV6-5 to TRBJ2-2; a weak D match, TRBD2 (6 bases). The CDR3 loop spans 14 amino acids. Trimming took 8 bases from V and 4 from J, leaving 14 bases between them. Germline CDR1 is MNHEY and CDR2 is SVGAGI. CDR3 loop: CASHQPGGTGELFF. Written as DNA, the CDR3 is TGTGCCAGCCACCAGCCCGGGGGCACCGGGGAGCTGTTTTTT.